This is a list of T cell receptor beta chains from one sample in a study of blood T cells in healthy people across ages. MiXCR, run by TCRdb on the 5' RACE reads, gives a single entry per CDR3 protein. There are 550,000 to 650,000 distinct CDR3 sequences in the sample; 25% to 30% occur only once, and roughly 14% lies in the top ten. The sample taken for sequencing was blood. The origin of the receptors is a woman of 80 years or more in good health. CDR3s include the opening cysteine and the closing phenylalanine or tryptophan. The D gene is left open where the match is weak. For some rows the clone size is stated as once, few or many, or as a class when expanded; others skip it.

D gene: -; J gene: TRBJ2-7; V gene: TRBV4-1; clone size: many; CDR3 DNA: TGCGCCAGCAGCCAAGACGATACGCGGTCCTTTCCCTACGAGCAGTACTTC; CDR3 protein: CASSQDDTRSFPYEQYF
D gene: TRBD2; J gene: TRBJ2-1; V gene: TRBV4-1; clone size: -; CDR3 DNA: TGCGCCAGCAGCCAAGATCCGAGCGGGAGGGCCTTGGGTGAGCAGTTCTTC; CDR3 protein: CASSQDPSGRALGEQFF
D gene: -; J gene: TRBJ1-2; V gene: TRBV5-6; clone size: few; CDR3 DNA: TGTGCCAGCAGCTTGGTCGATCGCAGCCTTAACCATGGCTACACCTTC; CDR3 protein: CASSLVDRSLNHGYTF
D gene: TRBD1; J gene: TRBJ2-5; V gene: TRBV2; clone size: -; CDR3 DNA: TGTGCCAGCAGGAGGGACAGGTCACCGGAGACCCAGTACTTC; CDR3 protein: CASRRDRSPETQYF
D gene: -; J gene: TRBJ2-7; V gene: TRBV6-6; clone size: many; CDR3 DNA: TGTGCCAGCAGACAAGGGGATTCCTACGAGCAGTACTTC; CDR3 protein: CASRQGDSYEQYF
D gene: -; J gene: TRBJ2-7; V gene: TRBV3-1; clone size: -; CDR3 DNA: TGTGCCAGCAGCCAAGAGGGGCGGCGGGGCTACGAGCAGTACTTC; CDR3 protein: CASSQEGRRGYEQYF
D gene: TRBD1; J gene: TRBJ1-5; V gene: TRBV6-1; clone size: few; CDR3 DNA: TGTGCCAGCAGTGAAGCGGGACAGGGGGCAGGGCCCCAGCATTTT; CDR3 protein: CASSEAGQGAGPQHF
D gene: -; J gene: TRBJ2-3; V gene: TRBV7-9; clone size: few; CDR3 DNA: TGTGCCAGCAGCGGGGAGAGGGATACGCAGTATTTT; CDR3 protein: CASSGERDTQYF
D gene: -; J gene: TRBJ2-7; V gene: TRBV5-1; clone size: -; CDR3 DNA: TGCGCCAGCAGCGGGGGTCTCTCCTACGAGCAGTACTTC; CDR3 protein: CASSGGLSYEQYF
D gene: -; J gene: TRBJ2-5; V gene: TRBV4-1; clone size: -; CDR3 DNA: TGCGCCACGGGAGAGGGACAGCCCTTATTTCATCAAGAGACCCAGTACTTC; CDR3 protein: CATGEGQPLFHQETQYF